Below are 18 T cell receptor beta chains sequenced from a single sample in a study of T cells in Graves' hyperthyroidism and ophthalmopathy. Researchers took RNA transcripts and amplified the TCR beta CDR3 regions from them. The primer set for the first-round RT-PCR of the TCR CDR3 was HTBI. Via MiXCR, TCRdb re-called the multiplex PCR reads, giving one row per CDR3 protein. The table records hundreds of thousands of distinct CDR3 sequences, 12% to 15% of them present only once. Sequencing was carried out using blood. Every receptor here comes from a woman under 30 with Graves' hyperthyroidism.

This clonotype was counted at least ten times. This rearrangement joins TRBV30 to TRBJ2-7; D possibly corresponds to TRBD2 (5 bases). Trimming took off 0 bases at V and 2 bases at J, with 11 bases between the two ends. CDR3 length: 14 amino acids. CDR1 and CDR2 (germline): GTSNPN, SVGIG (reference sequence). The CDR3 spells CAWSVGGLTYEQYF. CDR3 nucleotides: TGTGCCTGGAGTGTCGGCGGGCTAACCTACGAGCAGTACTTC.

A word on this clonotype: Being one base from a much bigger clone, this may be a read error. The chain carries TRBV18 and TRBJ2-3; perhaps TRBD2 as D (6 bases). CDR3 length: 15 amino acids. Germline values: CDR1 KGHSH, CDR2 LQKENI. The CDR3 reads CANSPGGTGTDTQYF. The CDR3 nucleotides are TGTGCCAACTCACCAGGCGGGACGGGCACAGATACGCAGTATTTT.

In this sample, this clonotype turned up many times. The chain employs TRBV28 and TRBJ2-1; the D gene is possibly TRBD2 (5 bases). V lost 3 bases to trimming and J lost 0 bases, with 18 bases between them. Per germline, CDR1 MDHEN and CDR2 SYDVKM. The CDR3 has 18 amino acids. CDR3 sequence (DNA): TGTGCCAGCAGTTTGGGCCTGGAGGAAGTCAGCTCCTACAATGAGCAGTTCTTC. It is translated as CASSLGLEEVSSYNEQFF.

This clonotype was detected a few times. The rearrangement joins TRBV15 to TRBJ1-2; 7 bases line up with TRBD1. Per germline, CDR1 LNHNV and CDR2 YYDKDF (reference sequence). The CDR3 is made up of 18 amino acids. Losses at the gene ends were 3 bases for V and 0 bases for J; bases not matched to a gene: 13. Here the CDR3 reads CATSRPLGTAVSNYGYTF. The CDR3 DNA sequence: TGTGCCACCAGCAGGCCTCTCGGGACAGCCGTCTCTAACTATGGCTACACCTTC.

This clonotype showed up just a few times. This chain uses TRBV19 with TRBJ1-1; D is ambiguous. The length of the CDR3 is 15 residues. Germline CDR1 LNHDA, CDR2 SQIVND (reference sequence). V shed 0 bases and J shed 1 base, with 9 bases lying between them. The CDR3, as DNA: TGTGCCAGTAGTATAGATCGGGCAGCGAACACTGAAGCTTTCTTT. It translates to CASSIDRAANTEAFF.

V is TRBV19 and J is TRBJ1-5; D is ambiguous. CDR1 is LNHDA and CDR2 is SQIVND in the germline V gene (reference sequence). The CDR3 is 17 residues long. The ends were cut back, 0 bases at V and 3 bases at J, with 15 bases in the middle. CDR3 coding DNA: TGTGCCAGTAGTATAGATCTAGGAATGGGGTTCAATCAGCCCCAGCATTTT. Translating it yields CASSIDLGMGFNQPQHF.

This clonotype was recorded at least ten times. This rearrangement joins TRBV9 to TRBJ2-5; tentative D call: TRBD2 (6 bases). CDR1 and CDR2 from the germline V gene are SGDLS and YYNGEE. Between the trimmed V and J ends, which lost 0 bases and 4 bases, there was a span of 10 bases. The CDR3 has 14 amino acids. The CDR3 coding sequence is TGTGCCAGCAGCGTAGATGGGGGAGGAGAGACCCAGTACTTC. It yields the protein CASSVDGGGETQYF. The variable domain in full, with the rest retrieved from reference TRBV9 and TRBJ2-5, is DSGVTQTPKHLITATGQRVTLRCSPRSGDLSVYWYQQSLDQGLQFLIQYYNGEERAKGNILERFSAQQFPDLHSELNLSSLELGDSALYFCASSVDGGGETQYFGPGTRLLVL.

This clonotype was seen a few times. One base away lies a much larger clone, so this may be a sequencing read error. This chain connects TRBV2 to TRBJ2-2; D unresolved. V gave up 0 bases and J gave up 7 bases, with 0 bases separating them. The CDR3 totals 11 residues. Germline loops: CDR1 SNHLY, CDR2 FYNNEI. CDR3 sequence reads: CASSEAGELFF. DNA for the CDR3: TGTGCCAGCAGTGAAGCCGGGGAGCTGTTTTTT.

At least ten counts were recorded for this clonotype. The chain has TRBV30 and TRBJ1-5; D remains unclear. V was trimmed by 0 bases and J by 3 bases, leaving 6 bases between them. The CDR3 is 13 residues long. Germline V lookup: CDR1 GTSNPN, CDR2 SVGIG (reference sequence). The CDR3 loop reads CAWSVTDNQPQHF. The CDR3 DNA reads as TGTGCCTGGAGTGTAACAGACAATCAGCCCCAGCATTTT.

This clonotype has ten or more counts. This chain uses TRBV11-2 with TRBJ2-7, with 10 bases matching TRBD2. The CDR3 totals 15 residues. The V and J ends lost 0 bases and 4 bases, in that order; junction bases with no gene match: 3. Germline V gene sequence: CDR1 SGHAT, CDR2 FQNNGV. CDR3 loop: CASSLDPSGGYEQYF. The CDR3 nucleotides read TGTGCCAGCAGCTTAGACCCTAGCGGGGGATACGAGCAGTACTTC. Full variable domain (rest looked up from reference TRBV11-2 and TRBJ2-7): EAGVAQSPRYKIIEKRQSVAFWCNPISGHATLYWYQQILGQGPKLLIQFQNNGVVDDSQLPKDRFSAERLKGVDSTLKIQPAKLEDSAVYLCASSLDPSGGYEQYFGPGTRLTVT.

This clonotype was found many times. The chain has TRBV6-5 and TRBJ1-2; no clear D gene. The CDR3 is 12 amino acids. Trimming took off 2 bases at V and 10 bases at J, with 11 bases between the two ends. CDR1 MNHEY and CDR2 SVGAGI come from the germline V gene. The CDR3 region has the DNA TGTGCCAGCAGTTACGGAGGATTCCACTACACCTTC. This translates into CASSYGGFHYTF.

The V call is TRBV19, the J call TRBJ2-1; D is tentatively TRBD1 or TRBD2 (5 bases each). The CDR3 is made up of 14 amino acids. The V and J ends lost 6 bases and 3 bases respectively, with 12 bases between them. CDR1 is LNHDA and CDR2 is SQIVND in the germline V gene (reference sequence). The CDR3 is CASRGTGNYNEQFF. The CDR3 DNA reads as TGTGCCAGTAGAGGGACGGGGAACTACAATGAGCAGTTCTTC.

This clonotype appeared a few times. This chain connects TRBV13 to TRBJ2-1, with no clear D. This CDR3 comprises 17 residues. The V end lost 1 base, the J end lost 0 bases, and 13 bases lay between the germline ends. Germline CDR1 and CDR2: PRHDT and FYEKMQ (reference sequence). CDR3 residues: CASSLVGFLSSYNEQFF. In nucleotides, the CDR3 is TGTGCCAGCAGCTTAGTAGGTTTTCTTAGCTCCTACAATGAGCAGTTCTTC.

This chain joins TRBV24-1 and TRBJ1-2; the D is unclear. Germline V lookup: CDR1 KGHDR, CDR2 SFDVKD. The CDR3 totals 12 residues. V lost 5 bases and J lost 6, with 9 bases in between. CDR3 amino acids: CATSGGLDGYTF. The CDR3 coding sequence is TGTGCCACCAGTGGAGGGTTGGATGGCTACACCTTC.

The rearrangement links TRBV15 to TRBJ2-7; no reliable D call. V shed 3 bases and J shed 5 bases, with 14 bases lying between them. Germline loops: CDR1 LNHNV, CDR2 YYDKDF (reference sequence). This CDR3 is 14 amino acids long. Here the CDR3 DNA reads TGTGCCACCAGCAGGCAATGGCAGGTAGACGAGCAGTACTTC. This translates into CATSRQWQVDEQYF.

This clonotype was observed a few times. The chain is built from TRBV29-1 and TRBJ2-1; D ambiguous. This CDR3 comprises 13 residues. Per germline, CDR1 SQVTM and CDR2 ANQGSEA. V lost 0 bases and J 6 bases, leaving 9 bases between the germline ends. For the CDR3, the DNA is TGCAGCGTTGAAGATTGGTATCTCAATGAGCAGTTCTTC. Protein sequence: CSVEDWYLNEQFF.

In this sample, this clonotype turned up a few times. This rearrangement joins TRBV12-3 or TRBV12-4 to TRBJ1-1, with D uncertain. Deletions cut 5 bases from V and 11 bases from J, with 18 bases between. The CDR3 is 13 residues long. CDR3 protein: CASSPLREHWAFF. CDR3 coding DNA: TGTGCCAGCAGTCCCCTTCGGGAGCACTGGGCTTTCTTT.

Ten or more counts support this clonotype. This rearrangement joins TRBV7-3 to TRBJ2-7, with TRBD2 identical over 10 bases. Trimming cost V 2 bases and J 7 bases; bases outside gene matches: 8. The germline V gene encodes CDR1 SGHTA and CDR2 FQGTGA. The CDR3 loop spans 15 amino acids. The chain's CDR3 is CASSLLAGEGWEQYF. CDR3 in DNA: TGTGCCAGCAGCTTACTAGCGGGAGAGGGATGGGAGCAGTACTTC. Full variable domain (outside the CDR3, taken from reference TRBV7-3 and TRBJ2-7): GAGVSQTPSNKVTEKGKYVELRCDPISGHTALYWYRQSLGQGPEFLIYFQGTGAADDSGLPNDRFFAVRPEGSVSTLKIQRTERGDSAVYLCASSLLAGEGWEQYFGPGTRLTVT.